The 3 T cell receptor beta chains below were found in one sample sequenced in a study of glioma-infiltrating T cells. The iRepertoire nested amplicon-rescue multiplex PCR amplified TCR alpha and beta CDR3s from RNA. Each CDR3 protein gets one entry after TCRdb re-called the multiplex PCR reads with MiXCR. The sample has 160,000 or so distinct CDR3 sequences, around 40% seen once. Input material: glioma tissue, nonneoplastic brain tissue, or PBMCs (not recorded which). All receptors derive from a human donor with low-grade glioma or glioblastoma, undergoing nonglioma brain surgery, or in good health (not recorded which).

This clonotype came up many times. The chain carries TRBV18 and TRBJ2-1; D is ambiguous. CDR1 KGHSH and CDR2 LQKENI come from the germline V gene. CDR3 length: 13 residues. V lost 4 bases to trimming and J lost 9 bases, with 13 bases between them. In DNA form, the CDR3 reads TGTGCCAGCTCACTCTATAGCAAAACTGAGCAGTTCTTC. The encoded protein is CASSLYSKTEQFF.

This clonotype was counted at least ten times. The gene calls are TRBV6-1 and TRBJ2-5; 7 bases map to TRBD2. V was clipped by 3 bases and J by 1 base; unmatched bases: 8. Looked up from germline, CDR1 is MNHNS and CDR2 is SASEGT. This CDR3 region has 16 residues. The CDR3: CASSERPSGTQETQYF. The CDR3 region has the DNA TGTGCCAGCAGTGAGAGGCCTAGCGGAACCCAAGAGACCCAGTACTTC.

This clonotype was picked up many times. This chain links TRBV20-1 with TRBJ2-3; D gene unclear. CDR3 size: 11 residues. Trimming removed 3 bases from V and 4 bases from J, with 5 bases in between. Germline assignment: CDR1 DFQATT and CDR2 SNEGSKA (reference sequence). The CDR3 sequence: CSASPPDTQYF. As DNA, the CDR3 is TGCAGTGCTAGCCCTCCAGATACGCAGTATTTT.